This T cell receptor beta chain appears in the sequencing data of a study of cytomegalovirus exposure and HLA in healthy donors. Overall study context: Findings of an earlier analysis included some 120 million unique TCR beta sequences from roughly 200 million T cells.

Worth noting for this clone: Its antigen is unknown.

CDR3 length: 13 amino acids. The V gene's germline CDR1 is MNHEY and CDR2 SVGAGI. Trimming cost V 4 bases and J 8 bases, with 11 bases left between them. Study conclusions and caveats: In a later analysis, compared with equally common non-associated chains, HLA-associated beta chains were more expanded. Donors belonging to an Asian-associated ancestry cluster reportedly showed fewer N-insertions in productive TCRs than the roughly 670-donor mean, according to what a later analysis found. Rarity characterized most TCR sequences, yet some public TCRs appeared in many donors.

Primers included in the PCR were 60 Vbeta and 13 Jbeta primers. Method: immunoSEQ multiplex PCR; TCRdb's copy keeps in-frame clones and lacks some. The sample shows around 140,000 clones, 60% to 80% of them seen only once. Sequencing used PBMCs. The J gene is TRBJ2-2, the V gene TRBV6-5; D is undetermined. The clonotype was recovered from a male donor in good health and CMV-seronegative. The CDR3 DNA sequence: TGTGCCAGCAGTTCCCTGAGCTTGGGGGAGCTGTTTTTT. Protein: CASSSLSLGELFF.